The present entry profiles one TCR beta chain with its context. This entry belongs to a study of CD8 T cells in Susac syndrome. Reverse transcription of about 0.5 to 1 ug RNA was carried out with random hexamers. TCRdb passed the immunoSEQ multiplex PCR reads through MiXCR, listing each CDR3 protein once. The repertoire holds approximately 150,000 distinct CDR3 sequences, with 90% to 95% as singletons. This clonotype was sampled from a human donor with multiple sclerosis. Sequenced input: CD4+ T cells from PBMCs.

The CDR3 bases are TGTGCCAGCAGCGTGACAGGGGGGCTAGGCGCCGAGACCCAGTACTTC. This gives the protein CASSVTGGLGAETQYF. This chain links TRBV9 with TRBJ2-5, with 9 bases aligning to TRBD1. Trimming took 2 bases from V and 5 from J; bases not matched to a gene: 10. The germline gives CDR1 SGDLS, CDR2 YYNGEE. CDR3 size: 16 residues.